A single sample is the source of the 32 T cell receptor beta chains below, sequenced in a study of T cell responses to AZD1222 COVID-19 vaccine. The data were produced by immunoSEQ multiplex PCR, yet TCRdb's version contains in-frame clones alone and is incomplete. The sample contains about 120,000 clones, roughly 90% of which appear only once. Source: peripheral blood, taken on day 0 of AZD1222 vaccination. Every receptor here comes from an adult in good health.

The rearrangement links TRBV2 to TRBJ1-1; D remains unclear. The CDR3 loop spans 14 amino acids. The germline CDR1 and CDR2 sequences are SNHLY and FYNNEI. V lost 1 base, J lost 7 bases, and 13 bases lay in between. The CDR3 nucleotides read TGTGCCAGCAGTGAAGGATTGGTCGGTATTGAAGCTTTCTTT. Translation: CASSEGLVGIEAFF.

The chain couples TRBV4-3 to TRBJ2-7, with D possibly matching TRBD2 (6 bases). CDR3 length: 15 residues. Germline V gives CDR1 LGHNA, CDR2 YSLEER. Trimming cost V 5 bases and J 2 bases, with 16 bases left between them. CDR3 DNA: TGCGCCAGCAGCTCAAGTTTTGGGGGGACCTACGAGCAGTACTTC. Its protein product is CASSSSFGGTYEQYF.

In DNA, the CDR3 is TGTGCCAGTAGTATAGAAGAAGAGCTGACTTTC. Encoded protein: CASSIEEELTF. This sequence joins TRBV19 and TRBJ2-6; D uncertain. V shed 0 bases and J shed 16 bases, with 7 bases lying between them. The CDR3 totals 11 residues. Germline V gene lookup returns CDR1 LNHDA and CDR2 SQIVND (reference sequence).

This chain uses TRBV6-4 with TRBJ1-6; the match to TRBD1 covers 7 bases. V trimming: 6 bases; J trimming: 13 bases; junction bases outside the gene matches: 12. CDR1 and CDR2 from the germline V gene are MRHNA and SNTAGT. This CDR3 is built from 14 residues. CDR3 amino acids: CASRGTGEYEPLHF. The CDR3, as DNA: TGTGCCAGCAGGGGTACAGGGGAATATGAGCCCCTCCACTTT.

This chain uses TRBV2 with TRBJ1-1; TRBD1 matches 9 bases. CDR3 length: 15 amino acids. From germline, CDR1 is SNHLY and CDR2 FYNNEI. V trimming: 4 bases; J trimming: 4 bases; junction bases outside the gene matches: 7. Here the CDR3 reads CASSGGQGRTTEAFF. The CDR3 bases are TGTGCCAGCAGTGGGGGACAGGGACGAACCACTGAAGCTTTCTTT.

This chain links TRBV20-1 with TRBJ1-2; 11 bases match TRBD1. The CDR3 consists of 16 residues. The V and J ends lost 3 bases and 5 bases, in that order; junction bases with no gene match: 11. In germline, CDR1 is DFQATT, CDR2 SNEGSKA (reference sequence). CDR3 in amino acids: CSASRPGTGGGYGYTF. The CDR3 coding sequence is TGCAGTGCTAGTAGACCCGGGACAGGGGGAGGTTATGGCTACACCTTC.

The chain carries TRBV6-2 or TRBV6-3 and TRBJ1-6; D is undetermined. The V and J ends lost 2 bases and 3 bases respectively, with 2 bases between them. The CDR3 loop spans 13 amino acids. Germline V gives CDR1 MNHEY, CDR2 SVGEGT. The CDR3 bases are TGTGCCAGCAGTTACGACTATAATTCACCCCTCCACTTT. As protein: CASSYDYNSPLHF.

The genes are TRBV7-9 and TRBJ1-3; D possibly corresponds to TRBD1 (6 bases). With 4 bases removed from V and 0 bases from J, the gap between germline ends came to 7 bases. Germline V gene lookup returns CDR1 SEHNR and CDR2 FQNEAQ (reference sequence). The CDR3 has 14 amino acids. The CDR3 region is CASSSRGSGNTIYF. CDR3 sequence (DNA): TGTGCCAGCAGCTCCAGGGGCTCTGGAAACACCATATATTTT. Full variable domain (outside the CDR3, taken from reference TRBV7-9 and TRBJ1-3): DTGVSQNPRHKITKRGQNVTFRCDPISEHNRLYWYRQTLGQGPEFLTYFQNEAQLEKSRLLSDRFSAERPKGSFSTLEIQRTEQGDSAMYLCASSSRGSGNTIYFGEGSWLTVV.

The chain employs TRBV5-1 and TRBJ2-7, with D possibly matching TRBD1 (5 bases). This CDR3 has 13 amino acids. Trimming removed 0 bases at V and 5 bases at J, with 9 bases between. Germline assignment: CDR1 SGHRS and CDR2 YFSETQ. CDR3 nucleotides: TGCGCCAGCAGCTTGGCAGTCAGGGACGAGCAGTACTTC. It encodes CASSLAVRDEQYF. Complete variable domain (other parts from reference TRBV5-1 and TRBJ2-7): KAGVTQTPRYLIKTRGQQVTLSCSPISGHRSVSWYQQTPGQGLQFLFEYFSETQRNKGNFPGRFSGRQFSNSRSEMNVSTLELGDSALYLCASSLAVRDEQYFGPGTRLTVT.

This rearrangement joins TRBV10-3 to TRBJ2-6; D may be TRBD1 (6 bases). The length of the CDR3 is 19 residues. The V gene's germline CDR1 is ENHRY and CDR2 SYGVKD. The V end was cut by 4 bases, the J end by 0 bases, with 19 bases between. CDR3: CAISGPKGDTASGANVLTF. CDR3 DNA: TGTGCCATCAGTGGACCTAAGGGGGATACCGCCTCTGGGGCCAACGTCCTGACTTTC.

V usage is TRBV2 and J usage is TRBJ1-1; D remains unclear. With 4 bases removed from V and 10 bases from J, the gap between germline ends came to 16 bases. This CDR3 contains 13 residues. The V gene's germline CDR1 is SNHLY and CDR2 FYNNEI. This CDR3 reads CASSGGTRLRAFF. The DNA for the CDR3 is TGTGCCAGCAGTGGGGGTACTCGATTGAGAGCTTTCTTT.

V is TRBV3-1 (or the pseudogene TRBV3-2) and J is TRBJ2-3; D is perhaps TRBD2 (7 bases). Per germline, CDR1 LGHDT and CDR2 YNNKEL (reference sequence). The CDR3 consists of 16 residues. V was clipped by 0 bases and J by 6 bases, with 16 bases between them. The CDR3 here is CASSQDWEGGIDTQYF. CDR3 DNA: TGTGCCAGCAGCCAAGATTGGGAGGGGGGGATTGATACGCAGTATTTT.

V usage is TRBV4-2 and J usage is TRBJ2-1, with 11 bases fitting TRBD2. J gave up 7 bases and V 2 bases, and 7 bases lay outside the gene matches. Germline CDR1 LGHNA, CDR2 YNFKEQ. The CDR3 has 16 amino acids. DNA for the CDR3: TGTGCCAGCAGCCAATCGGGCCTAGCGGGGGGAAATGAGCAGTTCTTC. Encoded protein: CASSQSGLAGGNEQFF.

The V call is TRBV12-3 or TRBV12-4, the J call TRBJ1-2; D unresolved. Trimming took off 9 bases at V and 4 bases at J, with 15 bases between the two ends. This CDR3 is 13 amino acids long. This CDR3 reads CASQSDFPYGYTF. The CDR3 DNA follows: TGTGCCAGTCAGTCAGACTTCCCCTATGGCTACACCTTC.

For the CDR3, the DNA is TGTGCCAGCAGCGGCGCCGGGAATTCACCCCTCCACTTT. This codes for CASSGAGNSPLHF. This sequence joins TRBV12-3 or TRBV12-4 and TRBJ1-6; no clear D gene. The CDR3 is 13 residues long. The V and J ends lost 6 bases and 7 bases respectively, with 10 bases between them.

This chain connects TRBV7-3 to TRBJ2-2; D might be TRBD1 (6 bases). Germline V gene lookup returns CDR1 SGHTA and CDR2 FQGTGA. V lost 6 bases and J 5 bases, leaving 13 bases between the germline ends. The CDR3 consists of 14 residues. Written as DNA, the CDR3 is TGTGCCAGCAGTCGAAGGACAGATACCGGGGAGCTGTTTTTT. Amino acid sequence: CASSRRTDTGELFF.

V and J are TRBV7-7 and TRBJ1-4; TRBD1 is a possible D gene (5 bases). The CDR3 contains 17 residues. The V gene's germline CDR1 is SSHAT and CDR2 FNYEAQ (reference sequence). V was pared by 5 bases and J by 8 bases, with 24 bases between. CDR3 sequence: CASSARGVPHREEKLFF. The CDR3 nucleotides are TGTGCCAGCAGCGCCCGGGGGGTTCCGCACCGAGAAGAAAAACTGTTTTTT.

The V and J genes are TRBV10-3 and TRBJ1-1; 8 bases agree with TRBD1. The V gene's germline CDR1 is ENHRY and CDR2 SYGVKD. Trimming took 5 bases from V and 3 from J; bases not matched to a gene: 2. This CDR3 region has 13 residues. The CDR3 nucleotides are TGTGCCATCAGTAAGACAGGGGACACTGAAGCTTTCTTT. Translation gives CAISKTGDTEAFF.

This clone came up a few times. The V call is TRBV27, the J call TRBJ2-7, with TRBD1 as a possible D gene (5 bases). This CDR3 has 14 amino acids. The V gene's germline CDR1 is MNHEY and CDR2 SMNVEV (reference sequence). The V and J ends lost 6 bases and 5 bases respectively, with 17 bases between them. Here the CDR3 reads CASRRPQGGHEQYF. The CDR3 DNA reads TGTGCCAGCAGGAGACCTCAGGGTGGCCACGAGCAGTACTTC.

The chain combines TRBV5-1 with TRBJ1-2; a possible D gene is TRBD1 (5 bases). The CDR3 has 18 residues. Trimming left V 0 bases short and J 0 bases short, with 18 bases between. Per germline, CDR1 SGHRS and CDR2 YFSETQ. The CDR3 DNA reads as TGCGCCAGCAGCTTGGCGGGGACGGCCCAGCTGGCTAACTATGGCTACACCTTC. This translates into CASSLAGTAQLANYGYTF. The complete variable domain, with remaining parts taken from reference TRBV5-1 and TRBJ1-2, reads KAGVTQTPRYLIKTRGQQVTLSCSPISGHRSVSWYQQTPGQGLQFLFEYFSETQRNKGNFPGRFSGRQFSNSRSEMNVSTLELGDSALYLCASSLAGTAQLANYGYTFGSGTRLTVV.

The chain links TRBV29-1 to TRBJ2-7; TRBD1 is a possible D gene (5 bases). V was pared by 6 bases and J by 6 bases, with 15 bases between. The CDR3 length is 12 residues. Germline V gives CDR1 SQVTM, CDR2 ANQGSEA. CDR3 nucleotide sequence: TGCAGCGTAGGACAAGTTGGGCGCGAGCAGTACTTC. Translation: CSVGQVGREQYF.

The gene calls are TRBV3-1 (or the pseudogene TRBV3-2) and TRBJ1-4; D not certain. This CDR3 contains 14 residues. Germline V gene lookup returns CDR1 LGHDT and CDR2 YNNKEL (reference sequence). V gave up 2 bases and J gave up 8 bases, with 12 bases separating them. For the CDR3, the DNA is TGTGCCAGCAGCCAACCGGTGAACGCGGAAAAACTGTTTTTT. It is translated as CASSQPVNAEKLFF.

J is TRBJ1-3 and V is TRBV18; weak D call: TRBD1 (6 bases). The V end was cut by 6 bases, the J end by 2 bases, with 14 bases between. Germline loops: CDR1 KGHSH, CDR2 LQKENI. This CDR3 spans 15 amino acids. CDR3 region: CASSSQGETGNTIYF. The CDR3 nucleotides are TGTGCCAGCTCGTCACAGGGCGAGACTGGAAACACCATATATTTT.

This sequence joins TRBV7-9 and TRBJ1-1; D is possibly TRBD1 (6 bases). The germline V gene encodes CDR1 SEHNR and CDR2 FQNEAQ (reference sequence). This CDR3 comprises 14 residues. V lost 2 bases, J lost 2 bases, and 9 bases lay in between. CDR3 sequence reads: CASSLIQGNTEAFF. As DNA, the CDR3 is TGTGCCAGCAGCTTAATACAGGGTAACACTGAAGCTTTCTTT.

The rearrangement joins TRBV27 to TRBJ2-1; no clear D gene. The V gene lost 5 bases and the J gene lost 4 bases, with 9 bases spanning the gap. The CDR3 runs to 13 residues. Germline-derived CDR1 and CDR2 are MNHEY and SMNVEV (reference sequence). The CDR3 bases are TGTGCCAGCAGTGACCCCCCTTACAATGAGCAGTTCTTC. It codes for CASSDPPYNEQFF.

The DNA of the CDR3 is TGTGCCAGTAGCGACACAGGGCTCGGAGGCTACACCTTC. Its protein is CASSDTGLGGYTF. The genes are TRBV19 and TRBJ1-2; D perhaps matches TRBD1 (6 bases). CDR1 and CDR2 (germline): LNHDA, SQIVND (reference sequence). Trimming left V 6 bases short and J 8 bases short, with 16 bases between. The CDR3 is made up of 13 amino acids.

The chain's CDR3 is CASTWKALNTEAFF. CDR3 in DNA: TGTGCCAGCACCTGGAAAGCCCTGAACACTGAAGCTTTCTTT. The chain has TRBV6-5 and TRBJ1-1; D ambiguous. This CDR3 is built from 14 residues. Between the trimmed V and J ends, which lost 7 bases and 0 bases, there was a span of 12 bases. CDR1 and CDR2 (germline): MNHEY, SVGAGI.

Concerning this clone: Being one base from a much bigger clone, this may be a read error. The sample has other DNA sequences that encode this CDR3 too. This chain links TRBV6-2 or TRBV6-3 with TRBJ2-5; TRBD2 agrees at 9 bases. Germline V gene lookup returns CDR1 MNHEY and CDR2 SVGEGT. Trimming removed 2 bases from V and 2 bases from J; junction bases left unmatched: 6. This CDR3 contains 16 residues. The CDR3 DNA sequence: TGTGCCAGCAGTTACCGGCGGGGGGGGCGGCAAGAGACCCAGTACTTC. It is translated as CASSYRRGGRQETQYF.

The rearrangement links TRBV11-1 to TRBJ1-1; 11 bases align to TRBD1. After removal of 4 bases from V and 12 bases from J, the junction contained 7 bases not matched to a gene. CDR3 length equals 13 residues. Germline CDR1 is SGHAT and CDR2 is FQDESV (reference sequence). The CDR3 spells CASSYGQGALTFF. In DNA form, the CDR3 reads TGTGCCAGCAGCTACGGACAGGGGGCTCTAACTTTCTTT. The variable domain in full, completed from reference TRBV11-1 and TRBJ1-1, reads EAEVAQSPRYKITEKSQAVAFWCDPISGHATLYWYRQILGQGPELLVQFQDESVVDDSQLPKDRFSAERLKGVDSTLKIQPAELGDSAMYLCASSYGQGALTFFGQGTRLTVV.

This clone appeared once. This chain uses TRBV4-1 with TRBJ2-5; the D call may be TRBD1 or TRBD2 (6 bases each). Trimming left V 11 bases short and J 1 base short, with 14 bases between. The CDR3 extends over 13 amino acids. Looked up from germline, CDR1 is MGHRA and CDR2 is YSYEKL. CDR3 amino acids: CAHARGPQETQYF. The CDR3 bases are TGCGCCCACGCCCGGGGGCCCCAAGAGACCCAGTACTTC.

The CDR3 coding sequence is TGTGCCAGCAGCCCCAATATGGGGGGAATCTATGGCTACACCTTC. It translates to CASSPNMGGIYGYTF. This chain links TRBV7-2 with TRBJ1-2; D perhaps matches TRBD1 (5 bases). Germline V gene lookup returns CDR1 SGHTA and CDR2 FQGNSA. The CDR3 extends over 15 amino acids. V dropped 5 bases and J dropped 4 bases, with 17 bases sitting between them. Full variable domain (missing parts from reference TRBV7-2 and TRBJ1-2): GAGVSQSPSNKVTEKGKDVELRCDPISGHTALYWYRQSLGQGLEFLIYFQGNSAPDKSGLPSDRFSAERTGGSVSTLTIQRTQQEDSAVYLCASSPNMGGIYGYTFGSGTRLTVV.

The V call is TRBV29-1, the J call TRBJ1-1; tentative D call: TRBD1 (6 bases). CDR3 size: 12 residues. V was cut by 7 bases and J by 2 bases, with 11 bases left in between. Per the germline V gene, CDR1 is SQVTM and CDR2 is ANQGSEA. The CDR3 DNA sequence: TGCAGCGGTGGCAGGGGAAACACTGAAGCTTTCTTT. Its translation: CSGGRGNTEAFF.